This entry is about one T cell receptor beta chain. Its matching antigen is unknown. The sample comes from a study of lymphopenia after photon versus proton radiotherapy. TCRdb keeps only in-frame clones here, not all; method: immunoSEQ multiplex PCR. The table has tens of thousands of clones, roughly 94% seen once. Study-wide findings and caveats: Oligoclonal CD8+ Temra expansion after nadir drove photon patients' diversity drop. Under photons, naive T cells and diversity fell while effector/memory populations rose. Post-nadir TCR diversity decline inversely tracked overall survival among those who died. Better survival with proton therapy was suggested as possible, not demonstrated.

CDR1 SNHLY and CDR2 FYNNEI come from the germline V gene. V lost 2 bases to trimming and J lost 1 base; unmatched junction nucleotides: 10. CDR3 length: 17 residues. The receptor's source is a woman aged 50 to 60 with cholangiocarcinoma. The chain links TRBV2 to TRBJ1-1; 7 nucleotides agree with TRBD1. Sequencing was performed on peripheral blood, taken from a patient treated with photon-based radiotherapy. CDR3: CASSESGGGASNTEAFF. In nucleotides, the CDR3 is TGTGCCAGCAGTGAATCAGGGGGGGGCGCTTCGAACACTGAAGCTTTCTTT.